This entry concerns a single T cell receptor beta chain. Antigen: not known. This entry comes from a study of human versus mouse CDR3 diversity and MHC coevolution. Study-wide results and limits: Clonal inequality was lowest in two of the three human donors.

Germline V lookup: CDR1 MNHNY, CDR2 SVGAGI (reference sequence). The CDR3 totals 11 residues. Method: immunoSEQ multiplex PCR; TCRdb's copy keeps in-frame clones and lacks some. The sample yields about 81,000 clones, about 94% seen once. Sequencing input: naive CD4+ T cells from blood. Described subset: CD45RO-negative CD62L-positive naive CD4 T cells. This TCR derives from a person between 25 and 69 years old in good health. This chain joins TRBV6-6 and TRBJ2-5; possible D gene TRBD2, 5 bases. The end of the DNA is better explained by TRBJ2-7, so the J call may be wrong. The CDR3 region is CATQTSYEQYF. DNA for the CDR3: TGTGCCACCCAAACTAGCTACGAGCAGTACTTC.